Reported below is one T cell receptor beta chain. The antigen remains undetermined. This sample was taken from a study of blood T cells in healthy people across ages. PCR was performed a second time for about 6 to 11 cycles using a sample-barcoded 5' primer and a J-beta primer mix. TCRdb independently ran MiXCR on the 5' RACE reads; one entry per CDR3 protein. The sample holds under 2,000,000 distinct CDR3 sequences, around half seen once. General study results and limits: There were more naive CD4+ cells and higher diversity in long-lived donors than in aged donors. There was a strong correlation between TCR beta diversity and naive T cell percentage.

This CDR3 is 13 amino acids long. CDR1 MDHEN and CDR2 SYDVKM come from the germline V gene. The V gene end was trimmed by 5 bases and the J gene end by 8 bases; junction bases not matched to a gene: 6. Sequencing was performed on blood. This chain links TRBV28 with TRBJ1-5; 7 positions match TRBD1. The origin of this receptor is a woman between 40 and 55 years old in good health. Written as DNA, the CDR3 is TGTGCCAGCAGTCAACAGGGGTTCGAGCCCCAGCATTTT. Residues: CASSQQGFEPQHF.